This T cell receptor (beta chain) came from a study of T-cell memory formation after mild COVID-19. Study observations and caveats: The study detected some responding clones in pre-infection memory, suggesting cross-reactive memory joined.

The CDR3 sequence is 17 residues long. Per germline, CDR1 DFQATT and CDR2 SNEGSKA (reference sequence). V shed 0 bases, J shed 2 bases, and the junction held 10 bases outside the gene matches. This clonotype was detected only a few times. Its specificity is not known. TCRdb independently ran MiXCR on the 5' RACE reads; one entry per CDR3 protein. The sample has hundreds of thousands of distinct CDR3 sequences; 20% to 30% are singletons. Specimen: PBMCs or a T cell subset sorted from them (not recorded which). The TCR was taken from an adult woman who had mild COVID-19 (a few samples of this study predate the infection). Cell type and time point are not known. The V call is TRBV20-1, the J call TRBJ2-1; TRBD2 aligns across 7 bases. CDR3 DNA sequence: TGCAGTGCTAGAGAAGTCGGGCGGGGGTTGACCTACAATGAGCAGTTCTTC. This sequence encodes CSAREVGRGLTYNEQFF.